The clone carrying this T cell receptor (beta chain) was recorded a few times. The entry originates in a study of blood T cell repertoires in COVID-19. On the study more broadly: Nucleic acid was either cDNA or gDNA, and it came from T cells, B-cell-depleted T cells, or PBMCs.

CDR3 length equals 14 residues. The germline CDR1 and CDR2 sequences are SGHDT and YYEEEE. V lost 0 bases and J lost 3, with 7 bases in between. Per the authors' pipeline: Nucleated cell number was recorded as an estimate derived from reference gene primer amplification. Some clones are missing from TCRdb's copy, which holds only in-frame ones; the method was immunoSEQ multiplex PCR. Clonal size and the V and J genes are those of that table, whereas D and trimming came from the DNA. There are about 100,000 clones in the sample; around nine tenths occur only once, and more than 5% lies in the top ten.

This receptor was identified in a man in his sixties or seventies with acute or convalescent COVID-19. J is TRBJ1-5 and V is TRBV5-6, with unresolved D. The sequencing sample was made of peripheral blood. CDR3 loop: CASSLGGINQPQHF. The CDR3 DNA reads as TGTGCCAGCAGCTTGGGCGGGATCAATCAGCCCCAGCATTTT.